The TCR beta chain under discussion was sequenced for a study of CD8 T cells in ankylosing spondylitis. General observations from the study: Apparently characteristic of ankylosing spondylitis blood was a TCR beta motif (under ten highly homologous variants).

Deletions cut 2 bases from V and 3 bases from J, with 16 bases between. Germline CDR1 DFQATT, CDR2 SNEGSKA (reference sequence). The CDR3 runs to 16 residues. Note on this clonotype: Its antigen is as yet unknown.

Preparation of TCR beta libraries was done by quantitative 5'-RACE with molecular barcodes. TCRdb recomputed calls from the 5' RACE reads with MiXCR, one row per CDR3 protein. There are roughly 240,000 distinct CDR3 sequences in the sample; roughly a third occur only once, and roughly 4.2% lies in the top ten. The TCR comes from a male donor with ankylosing spondylitis or in good health (not recorded which). Sample: blood, either unsorted or a sorted T cell fraction (not recorded which). The rearrangement joins TRBV20-1 to TRBJ2-2, with D perhaps matching TRBD2 (7 bases). CDR3 DNA: TGCAGTGCTAGATCGGTACGGGGGGCGGACACCGGGGAGCTGTTTTTT. Protein product: CSARSVRGADTGELFF.